Below, 21 T cell receptor beta chains from the same sample are listed, as sequenced in a study of blood T cells in healthy people across ages (dated by TCRdb to 2015 to 2017). The library was built by means of 5' RACE. The second PCR ran for roughly 7 to 12 cycles and used a J-beta primer mix along with a sample-barcoded 5' primer. TCRdb reprocessing: public reads trimmed at Q25 with fastp, clones called with MiXCR, in-frame beta chains kept. Rows are combined by CDR3 protein, so each entry shows the most common genes and DNA. This sample comprises some 1.8 million distinct CDR3 sequences, 35% to 50% of them detected only once. The ten largest make up about 23% of the sample. The specimen was blood. These receptors came from a human donor in good health.

This chain joins TRBV12-3 or TRBV12-4 and TRBJ2-3; a weak D match, TRBD2 (5 bases). This CDR3 is built from 11 residues. The V end was cut by 10 bases, the J end by 2 bases, with 7 bases between. Here the CDR3 reads CANGDTDTQYF. In DNA form, the CDR3 reads TGTGCCAACGGGGACACAGATACGCAGTATTTT.

Many counts were recorded for this clonotype. The chain combines TRBV6-6 with TRBJ2-3, with TRBD1 matching over 7 bases. The trim removed 4 bases at V and 2 bases at J, leaving 9 bases unmatched. The CDR3 extends over 16 amino acids. Germline CDR1 is MNHNY and CDR2 is SVGAGI (reference sequence). The CDR3 loop reads CASSFGDSYFTDTQYF. In DNA, the CDR3 is TGTGCCAGCAGTTTCGGGGACAGTTACTTCACAGATACGCAGTATTTT.

A remark on this clonotype: This may be a read error, as it is one base from a much larger clone. The genes are TRBV29-1 and TRBJ2-1; the match to TRBD1 covers 8 bases. The CDR3 has 13 amino acids. With 6 bases clipped from V and 10 bases from J, the junction kept 11 bases outside the gene matches. Germline V gene data show CDR1 as SQVTM and CDR2 as ANQGSEA. CDR3 nucleotides: TGCAGCGTGGGGACAGGAGGTCCCTACGAGCAGTTCTTC. This translates into CSVGTGGPYEQFF.

This clonotype has a handful of counts. The genes are TRBV10-3 and TRBJ2-4; D is perhaps TRBD1 or TRBD2 (5 bases each). The J call may be in error: the DNA end matches TRBJ2-7 better. Germline-derived CDR1 and CDR2 are ENHRY and SYGVKD. This CDR3 region has 12 residues. For the CDR3, the DNA is TGTGCCATCCGGCAGGGAGCCGACGAGCAGTACTTC. Amino acid sequence: CAIRQGADEQYF.

This clonotype has more than one count but fewer than ten. The J gene is TRBJ2-4, the V gene TRBV6-5; maybe TRBD1 (5 bases). CDR3 length equals 15 residues. V was shortened by 5 bases and J by 0 bases, with 11 bases between the two germline ends. Germline V gives CDR1 MNHEY, CDR2 SVGAGI. The CDR3 bases are TGTGCCAGCAGTCAGGGCAGAATAGCCAAAAACATTCAGTACTTC. Encoded protein: CASSQGRIAKNIQYF.

V gene TRBV5-1 combines with J gene TRBJ1-6; no reliable D call. CDR3 size: 15 residues. Trimming took off 3 bases at V and 6 bases at J, with 13 bases between the two ends. Germline V CDR1 and CDR2: SGHRS, YFSETQ. The CDR3 sequence: CASSSTTPANSPLHF. DNA for the CDR3: TGCGCCAGCAGCTCGACAACACCAGCTAATTCACCCCTCCACTTT.

J is TRBJ2-7 and V is TRBV5-1; D is possibly TRBD2 (5 bases). Germline V CDR1 and CDR2: SGHRS, YFSETQ. The V end was cut by 0 bases, the J end by 5 bases, with 18 bases between. The CDR3 has 16 amino acids. CDR3 nucleotide sequence: TGCGCCAGCAGCTTGGTAAGGCTAGCACCTCAGCACGAGCAGTACTTC. This codes for CASSLVRLAPQHEQYF.

This rearrangement joins TRBV7-2 to TRBJ2-1, with TRBD1 identical over 8 bases. The CDR3 has 18 residues. J gave up 3 bases and V 3 bases, and 13 bases lay outside the gene matches. Germline CDR1 and CDR2: SGHTA and FQGNSA. As DNA, the CDR3 is TGTGCCAGCAGCTTTTATTTTAGGGGCAGGGGGCTCTACAATGAGCAGTTCTTC. Translation gives CASSFYFRGRGLYNEQFF.

The rearrangement links TRBV15 to TRBJ2-1; D gene unclear. Per the germline V gene, CDR1 is LNHNV and CDR2 is YYDKDF (reference sequence). The CDR3 spans 15 residues. V was clipped by 0 bases and J by 3 bases, with 9 bases between them. The CDR3 region is CATSRDGVIYNEQFF. CDR3 in DNA: TGTGCCACCAGCAGAGATGGGGTTATCTACAATGAGCAGTTCTTC. Full variable domain (missing parts from reference TRBV15 and TRBJ2-1): DAMVIQNPRYQVTQFGKPVTLSCSQTLNHNVMYWYQQKSSQAPKLLFHYYDKDFNNEADTPDNFQSRRPNTSFCFLDIRSPGLGDTAMYLCATSRDGVIYNEQFFGPGTRLTVL.

This clonotype has ten or more counts. The chain couples TRBV29-1 to TRBJ1-1; possibly TRBD1 for D (5 bases). CDR3 size: 13 residues. Germline values: CDR1 SQVTM, CDR2 ANQGSEA. Trimming cost V 3 bases and J 3 bases, with 11 bases left between them. As DNA, the CDR3 is TGCAGCGTTGAGGGGGACGGCTACACTGAAGCTTTCTTT. As protein: CSVEGDGYTEAFF.

A single count supports this clonotype. The chain is built from TRBV5-1 and TRBJ2-5, with D unresolved. The CDR3 is 13 amino acids. Germline lookup yields CDR1 SGHRS and CDR2 YFSETQ. Trimming took off 2 bases at V and 3 bases at J, with 8 bases between the two ends. The CDR3 spells CASSFYTKETQYF. CDR3 nucleotides: TGCGCCAGCAGCTTTTACACGAAAGAGACCCAGTACTTC.

CDR3: CASGVQGSNYGYTF. The DNA for the CDR3 is TGTGCTAGTGGTGTACAGGGATCTAACTATGGCTACACCTTC. The rearrangement uses TRBV12-5 and TRBJ1-2; the D gene is possibly TRBD1 (6 bases). Trimming removed 5 bases from V and 0 bases from J, with 10 bases in between. The CDR3 extends over 14 amino acids. Germline V gene sequence: CDR1 LGHNT, CDR2 FRNRAP. Complete variable domain (other parts from reference TRBV12-5 and TRBJ1-2): DARVTQTPRHKVTEMGQEVTMRCQPILGHNTVFWYRQTMMQGLELLAYFRNRAPLDDSGMPKDRFSAEMPDATLATLKIQPSEPRDSAVYFCASGVQGSNYGYTFGSGTRLTVV.

The chain carries TRBV6-6 and TRBJ1-4; D is unresolved. Trimming removed 0 bases from V and 5 bases from J, with 4 bases in between. Per the germline V gene, CDR1 is MNHNY and CDR2 is SVGAGI (reference sequence). The CDR3 is 13 amino acids. The CDR3 sequence is CASSYSKNEKLFF. CDR3 DNA sequence: TGTGCCAGCAGTTACTCTAAAAATGAAAAACTGTTTTTT.

This clonotype was counted between two and nine times. The chain couples TRBV4-1 to TRBJ2-7, with D unresolved. CDR1 and CDR2 from the germline V gene are MGHRA and YSYEKL. Trimming took 3 bases from V and 7 from J, leaving 10 bases between them. This CDR3 has 12 residues. In DNA, the CDR3 is TGCGCCAGCAGCCATGCCGCCGGGGAGCAGTACTTC. It specifies CASSHAAGEQYF.

This sequence joins TRBV12-3 or TRBV12-4 and TRBJ2-4, with D possibly being TRBD2 (5 bases). The end of the DNA aligns better with TRBJ2-5, so the J call may be wrong. The length of the CDR3 is 13 residues. This chain's CDR3 is CASSHREQETQYF. The CDR3 bases are TGTGCCAGCAGTCATCGGGAACAAGAGACCCAGTACTTC.

The chain uses TRBV15 and TRBJ1-1, with TRBD1 matching 8 bases. The CDR3 totals 15 residues. The germline gives CDR1 LNHNV, CDR2 YYDKDF (reference sequence). Germline trimming cut 2 bases from V and 8 bases from J; bases unmatched to any gene: 10. The CDR3 DNA reads as TGTGCCACCAGCAGACGAACAGGGGGTAGGTTGGAAGCTTTCTTT. Encoded protein: CATSRRTGGRLEAFF.

This clonotype was counted between two and nine times. V usage is TRBV9 and J usage is TRBJ2-3; tentatively, D is TRBD2 (6 bases). This CDR3 comprises 15 residues. V lost 4 bases and J lost 1, with 13 bases in between. Germline V lookup: CDR1 SGDLS, CDR2 YYNGEE. The chain's CDR3 is CASSPASAGTDTQYF. Here the CDR3 DNA reads TGTGCCAGCAGCCCAGCTAGCGCGGGCACAGATACGCAGTATTTT.

To note about this clonotype: The junction departs from the called germline gene at one end, perhaps through a read error. The chain recombines TRBV7-2 with TRBJ2-7; maybe TRBD2 (6 bases). Germline values: CDR1 SGHTA, CDR2 FQGNSA. This CDR3 comprises 16 residues. The CDR3 sequence: CVSSLVGWRGSYEQYF. CDR3 nucleotides: TGTGTCAGCAGCTTAGTAGGGTGGCGGGGTTCCTACGAGCAGTACTTC.

In this sample, this clonotype turned up a few times. The chain uses TRBV20-1 and TRBJ2-7; TRBD2 agrees at 11 bases. Germline V gene lookup returns CDR1 DFQATT and CDR2 SNEGSKA (reference sequence). V was pared by 1 base and J by 2 bases, with 4 bases of the junction left unmatched. The CDR3 has 15 amino acids. The CDR3 protein is CSARGGTSGTYEQYF. CDR3 sequence (DNA): TGCAGTGCTAGAGGTGGGACTAGCGGTACCTACGAGCAGTACTTC.

The chain has TRBV4-2 and TRBJ2-7, with 8 bases identical to TRBD2. V shed 2 bases and J 1 base; nucleotides not matched to a gene: 4. The CDR3 is made up of 15 amino acids. CDR1 is LGHNA and CDR2 is YNFKEQ in the germline V gene. The CDR3 DNA reads TGTGCCAGCAGCCAAAACGGGGGGGAATCCTACGAGCAGTACTTC. This translates into CASSQNGGESYEQYF.

This chain links TRBV20-1 with TRBJ1-1; 9 nucleotides line up with TRBD1. This CDR3 contains 15 residues. The V gene's germline CDR1 is DFQATT and CDR2 SNEGSKA (reference sequence). J lost 5 bases, V lost 6 bases, and 13 bases had no gene match. The CDR3 loop reads CSANPQGAGKTEAFF. DNA of the CDR3: TGCAGTGCCAACCCACAGGGGGCGGGGAAGACTGAAGCTTTCTTT.